This is a list of T cell receptor beta chains from one sample in a study of a mutant IDH1 vaccine in newly diagnosed glioma. The protocol was immunoSEQ multiplex PCR, while the TCRdb copy is restricted to in-frame clones and leaves out a portion. The data hold fewer than 150,000 clones, with roughly 90% observed a single time. For these receptors, no antigen is known. The sequenced sample was PBMCs, obtained from a glioma patient whose treatment included an IDH1 peptide vaccine. Source of these receptors: a woman between 50 and 59 years old with glioma. The CDR3 runs from the conserved cysteine through the conserved F or W. The order of the fields is J gene, V gene, clone size, D gene, CDR3 DNA, CDR3 protein. D genes are given only for firm matches. Clone size is stated in some rows and not others, as once, few, many or a class when expanded.

J gene: TRBJ1-1
V gene: TRBV19
clone size: -
D gene: -
CDR3 DNA: TGTGCCAGTAGTATAGGAAGTAGCTTGAACACTGAAGCTTTCTTT
CDR3 protein: CASSIGSSLNTEAFF

J gene: TRBJ2-5
V gene: TRBV10-3
clone size: once
D gene: -
CDR3 DNA: TGTGCCATCAGTGAGTCCAGGGGAGAGTGGGAGACCCAGTACTTC
CDR3 protein: CAISESRGEWETQYF

J gene: TRBJ2-1
V gene: TRBV2
clone size: once
D gene: -
CDR3 DNA: TGTGCCAGCAGTGAAGCCAGGGGATACTACAATGAGCAGTTCTTC
CDR3 protein: CASSEARGYYNEQFF

J gene: TRBJ2-7
V gene: TRBV19
clone size: once
D gene: -
CDR3 DNA: TGTGCCAGTAGTCCCGGAGAAGGGTACGAGCAGTACTTC
CDR3 protein: CASSPGEGYEQYF

J gene: TRBJ2-2
V gene: TRBV5-5
clone size: -
D gene: -
CDR3 DNA: TGTGCCAGCAGCTTGATCGGGGGGCCGAACACCGGGGAGCTGTTTTTT
CDR3 protein: CASSLIGGPNTGELFF

J gene: TRBJ2-4
V gene: TRBV2
clone size: -
D gene: TRBD2
CDR3 DNA: TGTGCCAGCAGTGGACCCCTAGCGGGGGCCAAAAACATTCAGTACTTC
CDR3 protein: CASSGPLAGAKNIQYF

J gene: TRBJ1-1
V gene: TRBV28
clone size: -
D gene: -
CDR3 DNA: TGTGCCAGCAGTTCCCGACAAGTTTTGAACACTGAAGCTTTCTTT
CDR3 protein: CASSSRQVLNTEAFF

J gene: TRBJ1-1
V gene: TRBV2
clone size: -
D gene: -
CDR3 DNA: TGTGCCAGCAGTGCGTCAAGGGATGGCACTGAAGCTTTCTTT
CDR3 protein: CASSASRDGTEAFF

J gene: TRBJ2-1
V gene: TRBV28
clone size: -
D gene: -
CDR3 DNA: TGTGCCAGCACCACCCCTAGGGCCAAGTCGCTCGATGAGCAGTTCTTC
CDR3 protein: CASTTPRAKSLDEQFF

J gene: TRBJ2-2
V gene: TRBV19
clone size: -
D gene: -
CDR3 DNA: TGTGCCAGTAGTATCTCACGACAGGTCTCGTTCGAACACCGGGGAGCTGTTTTGTTT
CDR3 protein: CASSISRQVSFEHRGAVLF

J gene: TRBJ1-1
V gene: TRBV19
clone size: -
D gene: TRBD1
CDR3 DNA: TGTGCCAGTAGTGAGAGGGGGCGGGGTGTCGCTTTCTTT
CDR3 protein: CASSERGRGVAFF

J gene: TRBJ2-7
V gene: TRBV29-1
clone size: -
D gene: TRBD2
CDR3 DNA: TGCAGCGTTGCTAGCGGGAGAACCTACGAGCAGTACTTC
CDR3 protein: CSVASGRTYEQYF

J gene: TRBJ1-4
V gene: TRBV28
clone size: once
D gene: TRBD1
CDR3 DNA: TGTGCCAGCAGTACCACAGGGGCGGGGGATGAAAAACTGTTTTTT
CDR3 protein: CASSTTGAGDEKLFF

J gene: TRBJ2-7
V gene: TRBV29-1
clone size: -
D gene: TRBD1
CDR3 DNA: TGCAGCGTCTACCAGGGGGCTGGCTACGAGCAGTACTTC
CDR3 protein: CSVYQGAGYEQYF

J gene: TRBJ2-7
V gene: TRBV29-1
clone size: -
D gene: TRBD1
CDR3 DNA: TGCAGCGTCCGGACAGGAGCCTTCTGGGAGCAGTACTTC
CDR3 protein: CSVRTGAFWEQYF

J gene: TRBJ2-7
V gene: TRBV7-9
clone size: once
D gene: -
CDR3 DNA: TGTGCCAGCAGCTTAGGGCAAAACTACGAGCAGTACTTC
CDR3 protein: CASSLGQNYEQYF

J gene: TRBJ2-3
V gene: TRBV9
clone size: -
D gene: TRBD2
CDR3 DNA: TGTGCCAGCAGCGTCATGGGTACTAGCGGAACCCCTAGCACAGATACGCAGTATTTT
CDR3 protein: CASSVMGTSGTPSTDTQYF

J gene: TRBJ2-7
V gene: TRBV29-1
clone size: -
D gene: -
CDR3 DNA: TGCAGCGTTGCCGGAAGGAGCGAGCAGTACTTC
CDR3 protein: CSVAGRSEQYF

J gene: TRBJ2-1
V gene: TRBV9
clone size: -
D gene: -
CDR3 DNA: TGTGCCAGCAGCGTAATCACGTCCTACAATGAGCAGTTCTTC
CDR3 protein: CASSVITSYNEQFF

J gene: TRBJ2-7
V gene: TRBV18
clone size: -
D gene: -
CDR3 DNA: TGTGCCAGCTCACCAGGATACGAGCAGTACTTC
CDR3 protein: CASSPGYEQYF

J gene: TRBJ1-2
V gene: TRBV10-1
clone size: once
D gene: -
CDR3 DNA: TGCGCCAGCAGTGAGGACGGGAGCTATGGCTACACCTTC
CDR3 protein: CASSEDGSYGYTF

J gene: TRBJ1-1
V gene: TRBV30
clone size: -
D gene: -
CDR3 DNA: TGTGCCTGGAGTGTAGGACCAGACACTGAAGCTTTCTTT
CDR3 protein: CAWSVGPDTEAFF

J gene: TRBJ1-3
V gene: TRBV5-6
clone size: -
D gene: -
CDR3 DNA: TGTGCCAGCAGCTTGGCCGGGGTGTTAGGAAACACCATATATTTT
CDR3 protein: CASSLAGVLGNTIYF

J gene: TRBJ2-7
V gene: TRBV10-3
clone size: -
D gene: -
CDR3 DNA: TGTGCCATCAGCAATCCGGGGGAGCGGTTCTACGAGCAGTACTTC
CDR3 protein: CAISNPGERFYEQYF

J gene: TRBJ2-7
V gene: TRBV4-2
clone size: -
D gene: TRBD2
CDR3 DNA: TGTGCCAGCAGCTTCATGGGAGGGTCCTCCTACGAGCAGTACTTC
CDR3 protein: CASSFMGGSSYEQYF

J gene: TRBJ2-1
V gene: TRBV5-1
clone size: -
D gene: -
CDR3 DNA: TGCGCCAGCAGCTTCGGACAGAACAATGAGCAGTTCTTC
CDR3 protein: CASSFGQNNEQFF

J gene: TRBJ2-1
V gene: TRBV30
clone size: -
D gene: TRBD2
CDR3 DNA: TGTGCCTGGAGTGTAGAAGCGGGAGGGATCGAGCAGTTCTTC
CDR3 protein: CAWSVEAGGIEQFF

J gene: TRBJ1-2
V gene: TRBV6-4
clone size: -
D gene: -
CDR3 DNA: TGTGCCAGCAGTGACTCAAGACAGGATGGCTACACCTTC
CDR3 protein: CASSDSRQDGYTF

J gene: TRBJ2-7
V gene: TRBV6-6
clone size: -
D gene: -
CDR3 DNA: TGTGCCAGCAGCCGGGGACACTCCTACGAGCAGTACTTC
CDR3 protein: CASSRGHSYEQYF

J gene: TRBJ1-1
V gene: TRBV10-2
clone size: -
D gene: -
CDR3 DNA: TGCGCCAGCAGTGAGTTTGCAGGGGCTGAAGCTTTCTTT
CDR3 protein: CASSEFAGAEAFF

J gene: TRBJ2-7
V gene: TRBV10-3
clone size: -
D gene: -
CDR3 DNA: TGTGCCATCAGTGAGCCCCGGGAGGGGGCTTATGAGCAGTACTTC
CDR3 protein: CAISEPREGAYEQYF

J gene: TRBJ1-4
V gene: TRBV19
clone size: -
D gene: TRBD1
CDR3 DNA: TGTGCCAGTAGTAGGGACAGGGTCTCTGATGAAAAACTGTTTTTT
CDR3 protein: CASSRDRVSDEKLFF

J gene: TRBJ2-7
V gene: TRBV10-3
clone size: -
D gene: -
CDR3 DNA: TGTGCCACCGCACCCACGGCATACGAGCAGTACTTC
CDR3 protein: CATAPTAYEQYF

J gene: TRBJ2-7
V gene: TRBV27
clone size: -
D gene: -
CDR3 DNA: TGTGCCAGCTCGCCGGGACACACCTACGAGCAGTACTTC
CDR3 protein: CASSPGHTYEQYF

J gene: TRBJ2-7
V gene: TRBV7-9
clone size: few
D gene: -
CDR3 DNA: TGTGCCAGCAGCCGTGGGAGGCACAGCTCCTACGAGCAGTACTTC
CDR3 protein: CASSRGRHSSYEQYF

J gene: TRBJ1-1
V gene: TRBV27
clone size: -
D gene: -
CDR3 DNA: TGTGCCAGCAGTTTAGCTCAAGAAGGAGGGTGGAACACTGAAGCTTTCTTT
CDR3 protein: CASSLAQEGGWNTEAFF